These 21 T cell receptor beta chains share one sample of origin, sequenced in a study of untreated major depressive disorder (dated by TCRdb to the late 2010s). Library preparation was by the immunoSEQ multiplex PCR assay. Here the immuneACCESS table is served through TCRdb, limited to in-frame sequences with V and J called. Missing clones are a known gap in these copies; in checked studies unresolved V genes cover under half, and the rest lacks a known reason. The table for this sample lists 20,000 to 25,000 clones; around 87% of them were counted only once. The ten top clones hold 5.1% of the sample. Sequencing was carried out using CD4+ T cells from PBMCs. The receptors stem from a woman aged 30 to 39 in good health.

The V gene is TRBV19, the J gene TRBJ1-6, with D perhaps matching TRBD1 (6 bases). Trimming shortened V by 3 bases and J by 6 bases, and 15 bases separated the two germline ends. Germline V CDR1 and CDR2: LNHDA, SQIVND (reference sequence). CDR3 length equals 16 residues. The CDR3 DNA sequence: TGTGCCAGTAGTATCCCCCTGACAGGCGCTAATTCACCCCTCCACTTT. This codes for CASSIPLTGANSPLHF.

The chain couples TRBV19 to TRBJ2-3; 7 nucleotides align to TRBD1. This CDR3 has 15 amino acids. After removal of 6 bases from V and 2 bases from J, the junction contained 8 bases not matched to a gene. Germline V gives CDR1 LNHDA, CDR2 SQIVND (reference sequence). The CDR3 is CASRTGALYTDTQYF. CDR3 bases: TGTGCCAGTAGAACAGGGGCCCTATACACAGATACGCAGTATTTT.

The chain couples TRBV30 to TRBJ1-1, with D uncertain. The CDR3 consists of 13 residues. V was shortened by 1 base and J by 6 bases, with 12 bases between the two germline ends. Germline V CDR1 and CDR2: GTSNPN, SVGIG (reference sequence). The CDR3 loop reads CAWSDAVPAEAFF. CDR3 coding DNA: TGTGCCTGGAGTGATGCGGTTCCCGCTGAAGCTTTCTTT.

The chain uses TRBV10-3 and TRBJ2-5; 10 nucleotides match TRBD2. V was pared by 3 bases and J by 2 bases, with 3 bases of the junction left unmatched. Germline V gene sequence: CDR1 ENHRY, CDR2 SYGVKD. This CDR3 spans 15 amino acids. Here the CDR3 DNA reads TGTGCCATCAGTGAAACTAGCGGGACTCAAGAGACCCAGTACTTC. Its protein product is CAISETSGTQETQYF.

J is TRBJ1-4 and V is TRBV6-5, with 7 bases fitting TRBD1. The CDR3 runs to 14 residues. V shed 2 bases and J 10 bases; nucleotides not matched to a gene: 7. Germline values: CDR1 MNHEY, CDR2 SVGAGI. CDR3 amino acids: CASSYEQGGGKLFF. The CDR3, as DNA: TGTGCCAGCAGTTACGAGCAGGGGGGAGGAAAACTGTTTTTT.

Here the CDR3 DNA reads TGTGCCATCAGTGAGCGTCCGACTAGCAGCGAGCAGTACTTC. This codes for CAISERPTSSEQYF. V gene TRBV10-3 combines with J gene TRBJ2-7, with TRBD2 matching over 7 bases. V was clipped by 2 bases and J by 6 bases; unmatched bases: 7. Germline values: CDR1 ENHRY, CDR2 SYGVKD. The CDR3 length is 14 residues.

The CDR3 loop reads CASSPAYSAHGYTF. The CDR3 nucleotides read TGTGCCAGCAGCCCAGCCTACAGTGCTCATGGCTACACCTTC. V is TRBV5-4 and J is TRBJ1-2; D is unclear. This CDR3 region has 14 residues. Trimming left V 4 bases short and J 6 bases short, with 16 bases between. CDR1 is SGHNT, CDR2 YYREEE, per germline (reference sequence). Full variable domain (missing parts from reference TRBV5-4 and TRBJ1-2): ETGVTQSPTHLIKTRGQQVTLRCSSQSGHNTVSWYQQALGQGPQFIFQYYREEENGRGNFPPRFSGLQFPNYSSELNVNALELDDSALYLCASSPAYSAHGYTFGSGTRLTVV.

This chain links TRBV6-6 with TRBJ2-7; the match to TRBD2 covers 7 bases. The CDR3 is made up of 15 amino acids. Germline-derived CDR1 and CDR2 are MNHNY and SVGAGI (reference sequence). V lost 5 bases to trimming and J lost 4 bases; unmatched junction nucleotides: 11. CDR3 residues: CASSPARGFIYEQYF. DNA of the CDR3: TGTGCCAGCAGTCCAGCGCGGGGGTTCATATACGAGCAGTACTTC.

In DNA, the CDR3 is TGTGCCAGCAGCGACCCCTCAGGGGACCAGCCCCAGCATTTT. This encodes CASSDPSGDQPQHF. The chain combines TRBV28 with TRBJ1-5; D possibly corresponds to TRBD1 (6 bases). The V gene lost 6 bases and the J gene lost 7 bases, with 16 bases spanning the gap. Germline V gene data show CDR1 as MDHEN and CDR2 as SYDVKM. The length of the CDR3 is 14 residues.

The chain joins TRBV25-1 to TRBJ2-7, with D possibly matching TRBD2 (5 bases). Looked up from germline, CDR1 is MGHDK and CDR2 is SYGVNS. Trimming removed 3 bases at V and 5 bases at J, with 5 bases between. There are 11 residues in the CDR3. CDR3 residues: CASSERDEQYF. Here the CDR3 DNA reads TGTGCCAGCAGTGAGAGGGACGAGCAGTACTTC.

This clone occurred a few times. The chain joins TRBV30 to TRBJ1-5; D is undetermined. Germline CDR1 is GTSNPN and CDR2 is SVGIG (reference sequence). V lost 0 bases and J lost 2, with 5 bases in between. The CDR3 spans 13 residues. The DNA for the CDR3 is TGTGCCTGGAGTGTATTCCGCAATCAGCCCCAGCATTTT. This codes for CAWSVFRNQPQHF.

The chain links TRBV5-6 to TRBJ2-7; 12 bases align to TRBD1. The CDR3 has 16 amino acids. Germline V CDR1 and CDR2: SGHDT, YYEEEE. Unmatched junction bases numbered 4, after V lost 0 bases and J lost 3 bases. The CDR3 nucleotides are TGTGCCAGCAGCTTGGCCGGGACAGGGGGCCTCTACGAGCAGTACTTC. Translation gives CASSLAGTGGLYEQYF. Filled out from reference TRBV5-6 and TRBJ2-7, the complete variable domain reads DAGVTQSPTHLIKTRGQQVTLRCSPKSGHDTVSWYQQALGQGPQFIFQYYEEEERQRGNFPDRFSGHQFPNYSSELNVNALLLGDSALYLCASSLAGTGGLYEQYFGPGTRLTVT.

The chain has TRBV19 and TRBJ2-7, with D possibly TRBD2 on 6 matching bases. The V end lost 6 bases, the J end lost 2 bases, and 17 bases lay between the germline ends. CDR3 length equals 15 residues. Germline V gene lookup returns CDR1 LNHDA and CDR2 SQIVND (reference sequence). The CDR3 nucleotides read TGTGCCAGTAGAGCCGACAGCGGGTCCCCCTACGAGCAGTACTTC. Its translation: CASRADSGSPYEQYF.

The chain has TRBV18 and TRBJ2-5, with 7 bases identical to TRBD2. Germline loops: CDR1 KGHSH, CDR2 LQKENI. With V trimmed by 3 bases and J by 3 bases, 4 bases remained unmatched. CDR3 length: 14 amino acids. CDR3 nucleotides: TGTGCCAGCTCACCTGCGGGGGTGGAAGAGACCCAGTACTTC. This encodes CASSPAGVEETQYF. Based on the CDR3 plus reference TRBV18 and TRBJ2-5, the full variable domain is NAGVMQNPRHLVRRRGQEARLRCSPMKGHSHVYWYRQLPEEGLKFMVYLQKENIIDESGMPKERFSAEFPKEGPSILRIQQVVRGDSAAYFCASSPAGVEETQYFGPGTRLLVL.

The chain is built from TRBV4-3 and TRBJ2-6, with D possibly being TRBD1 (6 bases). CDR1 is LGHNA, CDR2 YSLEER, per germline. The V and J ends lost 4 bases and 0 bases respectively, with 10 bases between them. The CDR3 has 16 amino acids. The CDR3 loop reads CASSRGPLSGANVLTF. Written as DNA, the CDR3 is TGCGCCAGCAGCCGGGGGCCTCTCTCTGGGGCCAACGTCCTGACTTTC.

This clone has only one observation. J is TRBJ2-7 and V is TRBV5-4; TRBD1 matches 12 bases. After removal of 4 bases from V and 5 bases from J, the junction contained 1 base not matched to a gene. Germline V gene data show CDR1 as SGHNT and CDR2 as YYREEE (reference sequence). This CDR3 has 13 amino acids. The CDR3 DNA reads TGTGCCAGCAGCCGGGACAGGGGGCACGAGCAGTACTTC. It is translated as CASSRDRGHEQYF.

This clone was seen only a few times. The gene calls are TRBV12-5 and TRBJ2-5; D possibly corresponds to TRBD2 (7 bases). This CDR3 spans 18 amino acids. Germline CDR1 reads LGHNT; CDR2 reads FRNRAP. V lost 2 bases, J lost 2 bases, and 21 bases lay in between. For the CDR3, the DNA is TGTGCTAGTGGTTTGTCGGCGGGGGCCGACACACTACAAGAGACCCAGTACTTC. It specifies CASGLSAGADTLQETQYF.

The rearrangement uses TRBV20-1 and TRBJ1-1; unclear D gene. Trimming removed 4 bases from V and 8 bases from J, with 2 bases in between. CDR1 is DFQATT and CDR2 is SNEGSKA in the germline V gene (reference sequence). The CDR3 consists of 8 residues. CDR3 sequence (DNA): TGCAGTGCTACGGAAGCTTTCTTT. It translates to CSATEAFF.

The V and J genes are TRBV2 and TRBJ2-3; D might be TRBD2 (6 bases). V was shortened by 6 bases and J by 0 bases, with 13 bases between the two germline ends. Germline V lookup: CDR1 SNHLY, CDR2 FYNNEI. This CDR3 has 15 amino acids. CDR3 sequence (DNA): TGTGCCAGCAGCGCGGGACCCCTTAGCACAGATACGCAGTATTTT. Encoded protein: CASSAGPLSTDTQYF.

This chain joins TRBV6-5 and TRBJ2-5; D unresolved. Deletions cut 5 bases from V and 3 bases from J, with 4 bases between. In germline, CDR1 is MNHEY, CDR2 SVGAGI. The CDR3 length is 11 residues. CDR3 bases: TGTGCCAGCAGTCGCGAAGAGACCCAGTACTTC. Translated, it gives CASSREETQYF.

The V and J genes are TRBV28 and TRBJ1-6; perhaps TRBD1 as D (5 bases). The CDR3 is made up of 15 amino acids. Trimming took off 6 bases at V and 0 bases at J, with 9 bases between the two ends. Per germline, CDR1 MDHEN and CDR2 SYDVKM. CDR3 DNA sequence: TGTGCCAGCAGCGCAGGGAGCTCCTATAATTCACCCCTCCACTTT. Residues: CASSAGSSYNSPLHF.